What follows is one T cell receptor beta chain and its context. The record originates from a study of control samples from healthy donors and cancer patients. The CDR3 loop spans 15 amino acids. V was clipped by 1 base and J by 5 bases, with 12 bases between them. Germline CDR1 and CDR2: KGHSH and LQKENI. Sequencing used immunoSEQ multiplex PCR; TCRdb keeps in-frame clones, though not all of them. The repertoire has approximately 190,000 clones, 90% to 95% of them found once; the top ten carry 1.5% to 2%. The sample consisted of blood. This chain connects TRBV18 to TRBJ1-3; D gene ambiguous. The TCR originated in a man aged 25 to 40 in good health. CDR3 in amino acids: CASSPRTDGRNTIYF. Here the CDR3 DNA reads TGTGCCAGCTCACCACGGACCGATGGAAGAAACACCATATATTTT.